Detailed here is one T cell receptor beta chain. The V segment lost 0 bases and the J segment 6 bases; nucleotides outside the gene matches: 19. CDR1 is GTSNPN, CDR2 SVGIG, per germline (reference sequence). There are 18 residues in the CDR3. The RNA input was roughly 0.45 to 1 ug, and it was reverse transcribed with random hexamers. The authors amplified TCR beta CDR3 across 54 Vbeta and 13 Jbeta using immunoSEQ multiplex PCR. TCRdb fed the immunoSEQ multiplex PCR reads into MiXCR, producing one record per CDR3 protein. The sample carries about 130,000 distinct CDR3 sequences, approximately 96% recorded once. TCR beta sequencing covered blood CD8+ and CD4+ T cells. Healthy donors matched for age and sex were used as controls. These data belong to a study of CD8 T cells in Susac syndrome.

The chain combines TRBV30 with TRBJ1-2, with 7 bases matching TRBD1. The TCR sequence derives from a human donor in good health. Sequenced sample: CD4+ T cells from PBMCs. CDR3 in amino acids: CAWSVRSSQGVKRNGYTF. Here the CDR3 DNA reads TGTGCCTGGAGTGTAAGGTCCTCCCAGGGGGTCAAGAGGAATGGCTACACCTTC.